This is a list of T cell receptor beta chains from one sample in a study of T cells in Graves' hyperthyroidism and ophthalmopathy. TCRdb processed the multiplex PCR reads anew with MiXCR; each CDR3 protein has one entry. The table lists around 580,000 distinct CDR3 sequences, 16% of them singletons, with about 20% in the top ten. Sequenced: blood. The receptors stem from a woman aged 18 to 35 with Graves' hyperthyroidism. The CDR3 runs from the conserved cysteine through the conserved F or W. The D gene is left open where the match is weak. A row's size may be missing; if present it is once, few, many or a size class.

TRBV7-2,NA,NA,TRBJ2-7,TGTGCCAGCAGCACCCGTGGGGGGCTAACCTACGAGCAGTACTTC,CASSTRGGLTYEQYF
TRBV2,NA,NA,TRBJ2-2,TGTGCCAGCAGTGTCGCCAGGGGAGGGAACACCGGGGAGCTGTTTTTT,CASSVARGGNTGELFF
TRBV4-2,NA,few,TRBJ2-7,TGTGCCAGCAGCCAACTGACAGGAGCGTACGAGCAGTACTTC,CASSQLTGAYEQYF
TRBV19,TRBD2,NA,TRBJ2-1,TGTGCCAGTAGTACAGTCGGGGAGGGGAAGTCCTACAATGAGCAGTTCTTC,CASSTVGEGKSYNEQFF
TRBV19,TRBD1,NA,TRBJ1-1,TGTGCCAGTACTATGGGACAGGGCCTTCCTGAAGCTTTCTTT,CASTMGQGLPEAFF
TRBV7-9,NA,many,TRBJ2-7,TGTGCCAGCAGCTTATCGACACGCTCCTACGAGCAGTACTTC,CASSLSTRSYEQYF
TRBV20-1,TRBD2,NA,TRBJ2-7,TGCAGTGCTAGAGATCTTGGGACTAGCGGGAAGAGCTCCTACGAGCAGTACTTC,CSARDLGTSGKSSYEQYF
TRBV2,TRBD2,NA,TRBJ2-2,TGTGCCAGCAGACTAGCGGGATCCCTCCCCGGGGAGCTGTTTTTT,CASRLAGSLPGELFF
TRBV28,TRBD2,once,TRBJ2-1,TGTGCCAGCAGTTCACCGGGACTAGCGGGATCCAATGAGCAGTTCTTC,CASSSPGLAGSNEQFF
TRBV4-2,TRBD1,few,TRBJ2-1,TGTGCCAGCAGCCAAGATGACAGGGGTGGCAATGAGCAGTTCTTC,CASSQDDRGGNEQFF
TRBV30,NA,NA,TRBJ2-2,TGTGCCTGGAGTGTAGATGGCGGGGAGCTGTTTTTT,CAWSVDGGELFF
TRBV6-1,NA,once,TRBJ1-2,TGTGCCAGCAGTCGCACGGATGAATTCTATGGCTACACCTTC,CASSRTDEFYGYTF
TRBV29-1,TRBD2,few,TRBJ2-1,TGCAGCGACCAAGCGGGAACGTACAATGAGCAGTTCTTC,CSDQAGTYNEQFF
TRBV20-1,NA,many,TRBJ1-2,TGCAGTGACGGGACGGGATATGGCTACACCTTC,CSDGTGYGYTF
TRBV20-1,TRBD1,many,TRBJ1-5,TGCAGTGCTACACAGGGGGCTTATCAGCCCCAGCATTTT,CSATQGAYQPQHF
TRBV12-3/TRBV12-4,TRBD1,many,TRBJ1-1,TGTGCCAGCATTCGAACAGGGGGGACTGAAGCTTTCTTT,CASIRTGGTEAFF
TRBV11-2,NA,many,TRBJ2-1,TGTGCCAGCAGCTTTGCAGGGTCCTACAATGAGCAGTTCTTC,CASSFAGSYNEQFF
TRBV4-3,NA,few,TRBJ1-1,TGCGCCAGCAGCCAAGGTACTACCAGGGGAACTGAAGCTTTCTTT,CASSQGTTRGTEAFF
TRBV6-1,NA,many,TRBJ2-7,TGTGCCAGCAGACAGGACTCCTACGAGCAGTACTTC,CASRQDSYEQYF
TRBV29-1,NA,many,TRBJ2-3,TGCAGCGTTGATGGTATCAAGCGGGTGAACACAGATACGCAGTATTTT,CSVDGIKRVNTDTQYF
TRBV3-1,TRBD2,NA,TRBJ2-7,TGTGCCAGCAGCCAAGATGAAGGGGGTAGCGGGGGTTTGTCCTACGAGCAGTACTTC,CASSQDEGGSGGLSYEQYF
TRBV20-1,TRBD2,NA,TRBJ2-6,TGCAGTGCTAGAGTAGCGGGAGGCTCTGGGGCCAACGTCCTGACTTTC,CSARVAGGSGANVLTF
TRBV15,NA,NA,TRBJ1-3,TGTGCCACCAGTTTGACGGATGGAAACACCATATATTTT,CATSLTDGNTIYF
TRBV24-1,TRBD1,NA,TRBJ1-1,TGTGCCACCAGTGATTCGGACAGGGGGGACACTGAAGCTTTCTTT,CATSDSDRGDTEAFF
TRBV29-1,NA,few,TRBJ2-7,TGCAGCGTCGGTTGTGGGGATTATCCCTACGAGCAGTACTTC,CSVGCGDYPYEQYF
TRBV24-1,NA,few,TRBJ2-6,TGTGCCACCAGTGACCCCAGCTCTGGGGCCAACGTCCTGACTTTC,CATSDPSSGANVLTF
TRBV7-2,NA,NA,TRBJ2-2,TGTGCCAGCAGTCTGGAGGGGGGCGGGGAGCTGTTTTTT,CASSLEGGGELFF
TRBV20-1,NA,many,TRBJ1-6,TGCAGTGCTAGAGTTGCGGAGGGCTCCTATAATTCACCCCTCCACTTT,CSARVAEGSYNSPLHF
TRBV9,NA,many,TRBJ1-4,TGTGCCAGCAGCGTCGGCAGGGACGAAAAACTGTTTTTT,CASSVGRDEKLFF
TRBV5-6,NA,few,TRBJ2-3,TGTGCCAGCAGCTTGGCCGCGGCAGGGGCCCGGGATACGCAGTATTTT,CASSLAAAGARDTQYF
TRBV5-4,TRBD2,NA,TRBJ2-7,TGTGCCAGCAGCTTTTTAGCGGGGCCGTCCTACGAGCAGTACTTC,CASSFLAGPSYEQYF
TRBV5-6,NA,few,TRBJ2-5,TGTGCCAGCAGCTTGGCTGGGGTCCAGAACCGGCGCGCGACCCAGTACTTC,CASSLAGVQNRRATQYF
TRBV29-1,NA,many,TRBJ2-3,TGCAGCGTCCGTGGGATGCGGGGGCTCAGCACAGATACGCAGTATTTT,CSVRGMRGLSTDTQYF
TRBV20-1,NA,few,TRBJ2-7,TGCAGTGCTAGAGTTGTGGGGATTTCCTACGAGCAGTACTTC,CSARVVGISYEQYF
TRBV27,TRBD2,many,TRBJ2-7,TGTGCCAGCAGTTTTAGACTAGCGGGAGGTTACGAGCAGTACTTC,CASSFRLAGGYEQYF
TRBV11-2,NA,many,TRBJ2-7,TGTGCCAGCAGCTCCTGGGGCGAGCAGTACTTC,CASSSWGEQYF
TRBV9,TRBD2,few,TRBJ2-3,TGTGCCAGCAGCGTGAGCGGGAGGGCCTCGGGAGATACGCAGTATTTT,CASSVSGRASGDTQYF
TRBV7-2,NA,many,TRBJ2-5,TGTGCCAGCAGCTTTCAGGGGGAGACCCAGTACTTC,CASSFQGETQYF
TRBV5-4,NA,few,TRBJ2-1,TGTGCCAGCAATGGGGGGTCTAACCATGAGCAGTTCTTC,CASNGGSNHEQFF
TRBV6-2/TRBV6-3,TRBD2,NA,TRBJ2-7,TGTGCCAGCAGTTACACTAGCGGGATATACGAGCAGTACTTC,CASSYTSGIYEQYF
TRBV18,NA,NA,TRBJ2-2,TGTGCCAGCTCACCACCGCAAGGGCCTGACACCGGGGAGCTGTTTTTT,CASSPPQGPDTGELFF
TRBV20-1,TRBD1,NA,TRBJ1-5,TGCAGTGCTAGTGGGGACAGGGGTCATCAGCCCCAGCATTTT,CSASGDRGHQPQHF
TRBV5-6,TRBD2,few,TRBJ2-5,TGTGCCAGCAGCGTGGGACTAGCGATAGAGACCCAGTACTTC,CASSVGLAIETQYF
TRBV9,TRBD1,NA,TRBJ1-4,TGTGCCAGCAGCGTAGCAGGGGGAATAACTAATGAAAAACTGTTTTTT,CASSVAGGITNEKLFF
TRBV27,NA,many,TRBJ2-7,TGTGCCAGCAGTTTATTGCAGGGGTACGAGCAGTACTTC,CASSLLQGYEQYF
TRBV10-3,NA,few,TRBJ2-5,TGTGCCATCAAGGAGCCCAAAAAAGAGACCCAGTACTTC,CAIKEPKKETQYF
TRBV10-1,NA,NA,TRBJ1-1,TGCGCCAGCAGTGAGTCACTAGGAGGGTGGACTGAAGCTTTCTTT,CASSESLGGWTEAFF
TRBV7-2,TRBD2,many,TRBJ2-1,TGTGCCAGCAGCTCCATACTAGCGGGAGGGACCAATGAGCAGTTCTTC,CASSSILAGGTNEQFF
TRBV6-5,TRBD2,few,TRBJ2-3,TGTGCCAGTTATAGCGGGAGTTTAACAGATACGCAGTATTTT,CASYSGSLTDTQYF
TRBV20-1,NA,many,TRBJ2-3,TGCAGTGCCAAAGGGGGGGAGTATACGCAGTATTTT,CSAKGGEYTQYF
TRBV10-2,TRBD2,NA,TRBJ2-7,TGCGCCAGCAGGGAGTGGGCTAGCGGATACGAGCAGTACTTC,CASREWASGYEQYF
TRBV20-1,TRBD1,few,TRBJ1-6,TGCAGTGCTAGAGATATGCCCGGACAGGGAAATTCACCCCTCCACTTT,CSARDMPGQGNSPLHF
TRBV12-3/TRBV12-4,TRBD1,many,TRBJ1-1,TGTGCCAGCAGTTTACCCGGGACAGGGTCCGTCGCTTTCTTT,CASSLPGTGSVAFF
TRBV7-2,NA,NA,TRBJ2-1,TGTGCCAGCAGCCAAAGGGGACACCCTAAAGGCTACAATGAGCAGTTCTTC,CASSQRGHPKGYNEQFF
TRBV7-2,NA,few,TRBJ1-1,TGTGCCAGCGGAATTCATGGGTTGGGCAGGGAAAAAGCTTTCTTT,CASGIHGLGREKAFF
TRBV3-1,TRBD2,many,TRBJ2-7,TGTGCCAGCAGCCCAGGGACTGGCGGGAGATACGAGCAGTACTTC,CASSPGTGGRYEQYF
TRBV5-1,NA,NA,TRBJ2-5,TGCGCCAGCAGCTTCTCCAATAGCGTTCAAGAGACCCAGTACTTC,CASSFSNSVQETQYF
TRBV19,TRBD1,NA,TRBJ2-5,TGTGCCGGCGACAGGGGGCGCGAGACCCAGTACTTC,CAGDRGRETQYF
TRBV11-3,TRBD1,many,TRBJ1-2,TGTGCCAGCAGCTTAGACGGGCAGGGGGCGCATGGCTATGGCTACACCTTC,CASSLDGQGAHGYGYTF
TRBV20-1,NA,many,TRBJ2-5,TGCAGTGCTAGAGGGGGGCGATTGGTATATGAGACCCAGTACTTC,CSARGGRLVYETQYF